The 9 T cell receptor beta chains in this list originate from one sample, sequenced in a study of OX40 agonist ivuxolimab in advanced cancers. Assay used: immunoSEQ multiplex PCR; TCRdb lists only in-frame clones, some missing. The sample has around 95,000 clones, approximately 91% seen once. This specimen consisted of CD4+ or CD8+ T cells sorted from blood, obtained in a trial of the OX40 agonist ivuxolimab. The receptors shown here come from an adult with an advanced solid tumor such as melanoma, head and neck, liver or kidney cancer.

This rearrangement joins TRBV4-1 to TRBJ1-5; possible D gene TRBD1, 6 bases. V lost 5 bases, J lost 11 bases, and 10 bases lay in between. The CDR3 is made up of 11 amino acids. Per the germline V gene, CDR1 is MGHRA and CDR2 is YSYEKL. CDR3 sequence (DNA): TGCGCCAGCAGCAACCAGGGGACCCAGCATTTT. Translation: CASSNQGTQHF.

The table lists this clone with a count of one. V gene TRBV7-2 combines with J gene TRBJ2-5; 12 bases align to TRBD2. Losses at the gene ends were 4 bases for V and 3 bases for J; bases not matched to a gene: 12. Germline-derived CDR1 and CDR2 are SGHTA and FQGNSA. CDR3 length: 18 amino acids. This chain's CDR3 is CASSSLAGGLVREETQYF. As DNA, the CDR3 is TGTGCCAGCAGCTCCCTAGCGGGGGGGCTTGTTAGGGAAGAGACCCAGTACTTC.

The rearrangement uses TRBV2 and TRBJ1-2; D is perhaps TRBD1 (5 bases). The CDR3 loop spans 13 amino acids. Trimming pared 8 bases from V and 4 bases from J, leaving 14 bases between. CDR1 and CDR2 (germline): SNHLY, FYNNEI. DNA of the CDR3: TGTGCCAGCCGTCGGGGCATCGGCTATGGCTACACCTTC. Translated: CASRRGIGYGYTF. Full variable domain (remainder filled in from reference TRBV2 and TRBJ1-2): EPEVTQTPSHQVTQMGQEVILRCVPISNHLYFYWYRQILGQKVEFLVSFYNNEISEKSEIFDDQFSVERPDGSNFTLKIRSTKLEDSAMYFCASRRGIGYGYTFGSGTRLTVV.

This chain links TRBV7-2 with TRBJ2-7; TRBD2 matches at 7 bases. J gave up 4 bases and V 4 bases, and 10 bases lay outside the gene matches. The CDR3 loop spans 15 amino acids. Germline-derived CDR1 and CDR2 are SGHTA and FQGNSA. For the CDR3, the DNA is TGTGCCAGCAGCTCCAGCGGGGCCTCCTTATACGAGCAGTACTTC. Its protein is CASSSSGASLYEQYF.

CDR3 DNA: TGTGCCAGCTCACCACAGGGGACCCTAACCTCTGGAAACACCATATATTTT. Translation gives CASSPQGTLTSGNTIYF. The chain joins TRBV18 to TRBJ1-3; D is possibly TRBD1 (5 bases). Germline CDR1 and CDR2: KGHSH and LQKENI. The V and J ends lost 1 base and 0 bases respectively, with 13 bases between them. CDR3 length: 17 amino acids.

This clone appeared once. The J gene is TRBJ1-6, the V gene TRBV6-5, with D possibly being TRBD1 (6 bases). The CDR3 has 16 residues. Germline V lookup: CDR1 MNHEY, CDR2 SVGAGI. The germline V and J ends were trimmed by 0 bases and 9 bases, with 15 bases remaining between them. The CDR3 loop reads CASSYSGRGDGSPLHF. The CDR3 DNA reads TGTGCCAGCAGTTACTCCGGCAGGGGAGATGGTTCACCCCTCCACTTT.

The J gene is TRBJ2-2, the V gene TRBV11-2; TRBD2 matches at 9 bases. Germline V gene sequence: CDR1 SGHAT, CDR2 FQNNGV. Trimming took 4 bases from V and 7 from J; bases not matched to a gene: 4. The CDR3 is 14 residues long. The CDR3 DNA sequence: TGTGCCAGCAGCTCTAGCGGGGTTTTCGGGGAGCTGTTTTTT. It is translated as CASSSSGVFGELFF.

This clone was recorded only once. V gene TRBV27 combines with J gene TRBJ1-4; D unresolved. Trimming removed 5 bases at V and 8 bases at J, with 18 bases between. This CDR3 has 15 residues. Germline assignment: CDR1 MNHEY and CDR2 SMNVEV (reference sequence). The CDR3 loop reads CASSLHRSANEKLFF. CDR3 DNA: TGTGCCAGCAGTCTCCACCGGTCCGCAAACGAAAAACTGTTTTTT.

The chain uses TRBV6-6 and TRBJ2-1; the D gene is possibly TRBD2 (6 bases). Trimming removed 9 bases at V and 5 bases at J, with 20 bases between. The CDR3 consists of 15 residues. The germline CDR1 and CDR2 sequences are MNHNY and SVGAGI (reference sequence). CDR3: CASSGRAGSHNEQFF. The CDR3 DNA reads as TGTGCCAGTTCCGGACGGGCGGGGTCCCACAATGAGCAGTTCTTC.